This T cell receptor beta chain appears in the sequencing data of a study of beta chain features in type 1 diabetes (dated by TCRdb to 2017 to 2018). About the investigation overall: Patients and healthy donors did not differ in mean age, gender distribution, total cell number or subset yield. A total of around 110,000,000 sorted cells were examined across all samples, and a strong correlation was observed between cell number per subset and RNA yield. The study compared the TCRB repertoires of sorted circulating CD4+ T cell subsets in recently diagnosed type 1 diabetes patients with those in matched healthy donors. Regulatory and stem cell-like memory subsets were obtained from only 8 patients and roughly 8 healthy donors, while naive and central memory subsets were obtained from all 30 or so donors.

This clone has only a few counts. It lacks a known antigen. One base away there is no much larger clone; base qualities are not given. All of the isolated RNA was reverse transcribed with the High Capacity cDNA Reverse Transcription Kit, so expressed TCRB transcripts were sequenced. Naive, central memory and regulatory T cell samples underwent deep immunoSEQ sequencing, averaging around 3.7 million total reads per sample. Sorted cells were lysed in RLT buffer and RNA was extracted with DNase-treated RNeasy Micro or Mini kits, depending on cell number. To prevent cross-contamination, every cell subset was processed on its own, while patient and healthy donor samples were processed together. The immunoSEQ multiplex PCR was used to amplify TCRB sequences from cDNA, generating 87-bp fragments that spanned the CDR3 region. Sequencing of the amplicons was done on the Illumina HiSeq platform. The authors processed their data as follows. Synthetic template baselines were used to correct PCR bias computationally, reads within Hamming distance 2 were collapsed together, and singletons that could not be merged were discarded. Reads were aligned against IMGT so that V, D and J genes, CDR3 length and insertions or deletions at six rearrangement sites could be assigned. Clonotype counts were normalized to sorted cell number within each subset before computing true diversity and Gini coefficients with the tcR R package. Repertoire sharing was quantified using the overlap coefficient calculated on TCRB nucleotide sequences. Out-of-frame TCRB sequences from naive cells were analyzed as a proxy for the pre-selection repertoire. Here the immuneACCESS table is served through TCRdb, limited to in-frame sequences with V and J called. Missing clones are a known gap in these copies; in checked studies unresolved V genes cover under half, and the rest lacks a known reason. V, J and clone size were drawn from that table, and D and trimming were deduced from the DNA. Within this sample are approximately 360,000 clones, with roughly 12% of them counted one time only. In total, the top ten clones hold 0.01% of the sample.

V lost 0 bases and J lost 0 bases; the stretch between them is 12 bases long. Its CDR3 holds 17 amino acids, cysteine through phenylalanine. Just CDR3 DNA is preserved here, 51 bases in frame from base 1. The germline V gene supplies CDR1 KGHSH and CDR2 LQKENI. A single peripheral blood draw of around 120 mL on average was collected from each donor into heparinised tubes. A BD FACSAria II and a panel including CD45RO, CCR7, CD25, CD127, CD95 and CD27 were used to sort naive, central memory, regulatory and stem cell-like memory CD4+ T cells. All sorted populations exceeded 95% purity. PBMCs were isolated right away by Lymphoprep density gradient centrifugation and were stained directly, without culture. Samples were stained and sorted in pairs, with one healthy donor and one patient per experiment, so that batch effects were minimized. Broad study findings and their caveats: Naive, central memory and regulatory TCRB repertoires appeared to be more similar among patients than among healthy donors. Because the HLA sub-analyses included only small numbers of individuals, any influence of HLA type on TCRB rearrangement was left unresolved. A moderate but significant shortening of TCRB CDR3 length was observed in type 1 diabetes patients in all four CD4+ subsets. Fewer insertions and more nucleotide deletions at VDJ recombination sites were observed in patients with type 1 diabetes, implying thymic rearrangement abnormalities. Shorter templates might have been favored by PCR, but patient and control samples were amplified and corrected together, so both groups would have been affected equally by any skew. Sequencing cDNA rather than genomic DNA could over-represent highly expressing activated cells, although activation and CD3 levels did not differ between groups.

This clonotype was obtained from a woman aged 18-30 years with type 1 diabetes. The rearranged chain carries TRBV18 and TRBJ2-1, with no D gene named confidently. The sequenced material came from naive CD4+ T cells from blood. Interpreted using the paper, the cell subset or site label stands for: true naive CD4+ T cells. The DNA sequence follows: TGTGCCAGCTCACCACCCCCCGTTAGGAGCTCCTACAATGAGCAGTTCTTC. It encodes CASSPPPVRSSYNEQFF.